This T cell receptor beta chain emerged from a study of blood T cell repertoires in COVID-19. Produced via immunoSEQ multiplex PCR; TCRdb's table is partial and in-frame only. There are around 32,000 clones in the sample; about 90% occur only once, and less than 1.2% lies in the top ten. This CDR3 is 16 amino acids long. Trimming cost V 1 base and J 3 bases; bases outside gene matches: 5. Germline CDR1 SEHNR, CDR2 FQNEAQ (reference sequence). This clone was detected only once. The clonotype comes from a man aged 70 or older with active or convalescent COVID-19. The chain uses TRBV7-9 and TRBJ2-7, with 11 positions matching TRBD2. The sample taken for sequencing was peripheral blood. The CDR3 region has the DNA TGTGCCAGCAGCTTAGTTAGGACTAGCGGGCTCTACGAGCAGTACTTC. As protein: CASSLVRTSGLYEQYF.